The clone carrying this T cell receptor beta chain has a handful of counts. Antigen unknown. A universal primer site was incorporated via template switching, and the cDNA contained unique molecular identifiers. MiXCR, run by TCRdb on the 5' RACE reads, gives a single entry per CDR3 protein. This table has 300,000 to 400,000 distinct CDR3 sequences, around an eighth appearing once. The CDR3 contains 12 residues. Germline V gives CDR1 SQVTM, CDR2 ANQGSEA. The J segment lost 5 bases and the V segment lost 6 bases, leaving 5 bases of the junction unmatched. This entry is derived from a study of identical twins. Points from the study as a whole: Among out-of-frame alpha sequences shared by twins, low generation probability occurred in excess.

The sample was also linked to a second study, of yellow fever vaccine responses in identical twins.

This receptor was identified in a woman aged 18-35 years in good health. Sequenced: CD8+ T cells sorted from blood. V gene TRBV29-1 combines with J gene TRBJ2-7, with 9 bases fitting TRBD1. This CDR3 is CSVHRGRDEQYF. The CDR3 nucleotides read TGCAGCGTACACAGGGGGCGGGACGAGCAGTACTTC.